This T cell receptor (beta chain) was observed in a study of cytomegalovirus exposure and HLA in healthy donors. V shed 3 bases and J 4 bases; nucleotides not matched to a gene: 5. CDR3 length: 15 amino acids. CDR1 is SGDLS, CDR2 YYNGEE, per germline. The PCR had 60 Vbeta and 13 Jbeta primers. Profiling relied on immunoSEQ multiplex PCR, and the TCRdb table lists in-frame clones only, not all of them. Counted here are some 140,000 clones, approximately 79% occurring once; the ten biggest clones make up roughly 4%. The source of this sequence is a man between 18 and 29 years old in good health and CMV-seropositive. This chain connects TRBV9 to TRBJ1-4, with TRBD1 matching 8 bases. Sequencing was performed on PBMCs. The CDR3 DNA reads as TGTGCCAGCAGCGAGACAGGGGTACTTAATGAAAAACTGTTTTTT. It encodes CASSETGVLNEKLFF.